This T cell receptor beta chain stems from a study of shared clonotypes between healthy human individuals. A remark on this clone: Its antigen is undetermined.

Study-level points and caveats: Sampling involved blood alone; tissue repertoires likely differ.

Unsorted PBMCs provided DNA that was sequenced on ten immunoSEQ deep assay plates. TCRdb's table, derived via immunoSEQ multiplex PCR, lists solely in-frame clones and lacks some. The sample contains about 490,000 clones, 65% to 80% of which appear only once. The CDR3 extends over 13 amino acids. From germline, CDR1 is SGHDT and CDR2 YYEEEE. Trimming took 0 bases from V and 3 from J, leaving 7 bases between them. The TCR sequence derives from a woman between 35 and 50 years old in good health. Some clones in this sample may be carry-over from other donors' samples. Sequenced sample: PBMCs. The chain links TRBV5-6 to TRBJ2-7; unclear D gene. CDR3 DNA: TGTGCCAGCAGCTTGGCGGGCCTCTACGAGCAGTACTTC. Translating it yields CASSLAGLYEQYF.